Sequencing of this TCR beta chain was carried out in a study of cytomegalovirus exposure and HLA in healthy donors. On the study more broadly: Sequencing of 150 million to 200 million T cells in an earlier analysis found 95 million to 120 million unique TCR beta sequences. Among 398 genotyped donors, around 81% fell in the Caucasian-associated ancestry cluster. Overall study findings and caveats: Clonal expansion was found to be greater in HLA-associated TCR beta chains than in equally common others in a later analysis.

The PCR employed 60 Vbeta primers together with 13 Jbeta primers. The protocol was immunoSEQ multiplex PCR, while the TCRdb copy is restricted to in-frame clones and leaves out a portion. The sample yields roughly 110,000 clones, 70% to 80% seen once. The CDR3 extends over 14 amino acids. Trimming took off 2 bases at V and 7 bases at J, with 11 bases between the two ends. The germline CDR1 and CDR2 sequences are MNHNS and SASEGT. As to this clone: Its antigen is unidentified.

This receptor was obtained from a woman aged 18-30 years in good health and CMV-seropositive. The sample was PBMCs. The chain combines TRBV6-1 with TRBJ1-4, with D unclear. In DNA, the CDR3 is TGTGCCAGCAGTGAATATGGGGAGGGTGAAAAACTGTTTTTT. Its protein product is CASSEYGEGEKLFF.